What follows are 12 T cell receptor beta chains derived from one specimen sequenced in a study of Tregs in tolerant kidney transplant recipients. Related graft donors supplied nonmyeloablative bone marrow transplants, and mixed chimerism was transient. Method: immunoSEQ multiplex PCR; TCRdb's copy keeps in-frame clones and lacks some. There are 90,000 or so clones in the sample; roughly 93% occur only once, and 1.6% lies in the top ten. Sequenced here: CD4+ T cells from blood (PBMCs), sampled 12 months after the transplant. The origin of the receptors is a human patient who received a combined kidney and bone marrow transplant. Some T cells may be graft donor cells.

The J gene is TRBJ2-7, the V gene TRBV28, with D uncertain. The CDR3 length is 12 residues. Between the trimmed V and J ends, which lost 3 bases and 7 bases, there was a span of 10 bases. The germline V gene encodes CDR1 MDHEN and CDR2 SYDVKM. The CDR3 region has the DNA TGTGCCAGCAGTTTGGGCAGGCCGGAGCAGTACTTC. Residues: CASSLGRPEQYF.

The J gene is TRBJ1-4, the V gene TRBV6-5, with D hard to call. Germline-derived CDR1 and CDR2 are MNHEY and SVGAGI. Deletions cut 6 bases from V and 4 bases from J, with 12 bases between. CDR3 length: 14 amino acids. The CDR3, as DNA: TGTGCCAGCAGCCTCCGCCTGAGTAATGAAAAACTGTTTTTT. The encoded protein is CASSLRLSNEKLFF.

The V gene is TRBV9, the J gene TRBJ1-1; D is perhaps TRBD1 (6 bases). The CDR3 is 15 residues long. V was pared by 5 bases and J by 6 bases, with 20 bases between. CDR1 and CDR2 from the germline V gene are SGDLS and YYNGEE. The CDR3 loop reads CASSRSRDKSAEAFF. Written as DNA, the CDR3 is TGTGCCAGCAGTAGAAGCCGGGACAAGTCCGCTGAAGCTTTCTTT.

The chain uses TRBV7-9 and TRBJ1-2, with D possibly matching TRBD1 (5 bases). This CDR3 region has 12 residues. V lost 5 bases and J 2 bases, leaving 6 bases between the germline ends. CDR1 and CDR2 from the germline V gene are SEHNR and FQNEAQ (reference sequence). The CDR3 DNA sequence: TGTGCCAGCAGCAGGACAAACTATGGCTACACCTTC. Translation gives CASSRTNYGYTF.

The rearrangement uses TRBV5-1 and TRBJ1-1; TRBD1 is a possible D gene (6 bases). There are 18 residues in the CDR3. Germline V gene lookup returns CDR1 SGHRS and CDR2 YFSETQ. The V gene lost 0 bases and the J gene lost 4 bases, with 22 bases spanning the gap. CDR3 nucleotides: TGCGCCAGCAGCTTGGCGGGTTGGGGGGGGCGGGACGGCACTGAAGCTTTCTTT. Protein sequence: CASSLAGWGGRDGTEAFF.

For this clone: Different DNA sequences within this sample yield the same CDR3. CDR3 loop: CASSKDLRGRSPFYNSPLHF. The CDR3 coding sequence is TGTGCCAGCAGCAAAGATCTCAGGGGGCGATCCCCTTTCTATAATTCACCCCTCCACTTT. The chain carries TRBV21-1 and TRBJ1-6; no DNA check was done on the table's D call, TRBD1. TRBV21-1 is a pseudogene locus. The CDR3 totals 20 residues.

The chain combines TRBV2 with TRBJ2-2; TRBD2 is a possible D gene (6 bases). Trimming removed 6 bases from V and 3 bases from J, with 17 bases in between. The germline CDR1 and CDR2 sequences are SNHLY and FYNNEI. The CDR3 consists of 16 residues. The CDR3 DNA sequence: TGTGCCAGCAGCCGACCCGCAGTAGCGGACACCGGGGAGCTGTTTTTT. It translates to CASSRPAVADTGELFF.

The chain joins TRBV28 to TRBJ1-2; tentative D call: TRBD1 (6 bases). Trimming left V 3 bases short and J 4 bases short, with 12 bases between. CDR3 length: 14 residues. CDR1 MDHEN and CDR2 SYDVKM come from the germline V gene. CDR3 protein: CASSFPDRVYGYTF. The CDR3 DNA reads TGTGCCAGCAGTTTTCCGGACAGAGTCTATGGCTACACCTTC.

A single count supports this clone. The J gene is TRBJ2-1, the V gene TRBV27; 8 bases line up with TRBD1. V dropped 2 bases and J dropped 6; count of bases not matched to a gene: 6. The CDR3 has 15 residues. Germline lookup yields CDR1 MNHEY and CDR2 SMNVEV (reference sequence). In DNA, the CDR3 is TGTGCCAGCAGTTTACGACAGGGGTTCCCCAATGAGCAGTTCTTC. Translation: CASSLRQGFPNEQFF.

The gene calls are TRBV6-6 and TRBJ2-5; 8 bases are a match to TRBD1. This CDR3 comprises 14 residues. Germline V lookup: CDR1 MNHNY, CDR2 SVGAGI (reference sequence). V dropped 6 bases and J dropped 5; count of bases not matched to a gene: 8. The CDR3 protein is CASRRRDRFETQYF. In nucleotides, the CDR3 is TGTGCCAGCAGAAGGAGGGACAGGTTTGAGACCCAGTACTTC.

The V gene is TRBV14, the J gene TRBJ2-5, with D maybe TRBD2 (5 bases). Germline V lookup: CDR1 SGHDN, CDR2 FVKESK. Trimming pared 3 bases from V and 2 bases from J, leaving 13 bases between. This CDR3 contains 15 residues. CDR3 sequence reads: CASSHLHGDQETQYF. The DNA for the CDR3 is TGTGCCAGCAGCCACCTGCACGGGGATCAAGAGACCCAGTACTTC.

J is TRBJ2-3 and V is TRBV4-2, with 7 bases lining up with TRBD2. Trimming took 5 bases from V and 3 from J; bases not matched to a gene: 11. This CDR3 has 16 amino acids. The V gene's germline CDR1 is LGHNA and CDR2 YNFKEQ. Here the CDR3 reads CASSTRTRDWTDTQYF. The CDR3 bases are TGTGCCAGCAGCACCCGGACTAGAGATTGGACAGATACGCAGTATTTT.